Reported below is one T cell receptor (beta chain). This clone showed up just once. This clone's antigen is unknown. One base away there is no much larger clone; base qualities are not given. The sample has other DNA sequences that encode this CDR3 too. The sample comes from a study of blood T cell repertoires in COVID-19 (dated by TCRdb to 2019 to 2021). About the investigation overall: The collaborator samples originated in the United States, Italy and Spain and spanned the acute and convalescent phases of COVID-19. The repertoires were released in a freely available public database intended as a resource for research on the immune response to SARS-CoV-2. Where available, HLA class I and class II types were obtained from metadata supplied by the sample provider rather than from assay-based typing. Samples were obtained from the ongoing ImmuneRACE study (first 160 participants) and from over 1,000 subjects provided by 6 global collaborators. The prospective study material was composed of cDNA or gDNA derived from T cells, B-cell-depleted T cells, or PBMCs. Sample metadata almost always included a de-identified subject ID, COVID-19 status, age in years and sex. Deeply sampled blood TCRbeta repertoires from subjects exposed to, actively infected with, or recovered from COVID-19 were included in the dataset. The full study reports these points: Clinical and demographic metadata were provided uncurated, with the amount varying by source and participant.

Enrolling through a virtual design, the prospective study's participants ranged in age from about 18 to 89 years and lived across approximately 25 United States geographic areas. In the prospective study, participants were assigned to cohorts based on the clinical history participants reported in a screening survey and a study questionnaire. Recovered participants in ImmuneRACE Cohort 3 were defined by two consecutive negative NP/OP PCR tests, clearance by a healthcare professional, or resolution of symptoms. In the prospective study, whole blood, serum and a nasopharyngeal or oropharyngeal swab were collected from each participant by mobile phlebotomists. Participants in the prospective study had the option to provide additional blood draws and questionnaires over a roughly 2-month period. Before DNA extraction, prospective study blood samples were shipped either frozen or at room temperature.

CDR1 SGHTA and CDR2 FQGNSA were looked up in the germline V gene. Taken from cysteine to phenylalanine, the CDR3 has 14 residues. The read is trimmed to its CDR3 DNA, 42 bases read in frame from base 1. Cut back by 1 base and 7 bases, the V and J ends lie 11 bases apart. The immunoSEQ Assay, a bias-controlled multiplex PCR, was used to amplify TCRbeta CDR3 regions from genomic DNA. Processing in the source paper ran as follows. Nucleated cell counts per sample were estimated from amplification of reference gene primers within the assay. Sequence reads were collapsed and filtered to measure the absolute abundance of every unique TCRbeta CDR3 rearrangement. For each sample, productive Simpson clonality was calculated as the square root of Simpson's diversity index across productive rearrangements. What TCRdb holds here is the immuneACCESS table cut down to in-frame rearrangements. Part of the clones is not present; checked against another copy, under half of the missing clones reflect an unresolved V gene, and the others are unexplained. For V, J and clone size, that table is used; D and trimming come from the DNA. The sample table shows a few hundred thousand clones, and around 91% are seen once. Approximately 1% of the sample is held by the ten biggest clonotypes.

This clonotype was obtained from a man aged 18-30 years who had recovered from COVID-19. Rearrangement joined TRBV7-2 to TRBJ1-5; TRBD1 could be the D gene, as 5 bases match. Sequenced: PBMCs or T cells enriched from blood (not recorded which). DNA sequence: TGTGCCAGCAGCTTAGAAAGGGGAGGCCAGCCCCAGCATTTT. It encodes CASSLERGGQPQHF.